This T cell receptor beta chain was identified in a study of memory CD4+ T cells and cytomegalovirus serostatus. Single viable CD3+CD4+CD8-CD45RO+ cells were sorted as the memory CD4+ T cells. Per the germline V gene, CDR1 is SGHRS and CDR2 is YFSETQ. CDR3 length equals 13 residues. Trimming removed 5 bases from V and 4 bases from J; junction bases left unmatched: 0. Profiling relied on immunoSEQ multiplex PCR, and the TCRdb table lists in-frame clones only, not all of them. The sample shows about 80,000 clones, 65% to 85% of them seen only once. The receptor's source is an adult in good health and CMV-seronegative. The chain recombines TRBV5-1 with TRBJ2-1, with 10 bases that match TRBD2. Sequences were obtained from memory CD4+ T cells from blood. The CDR3: CASRTSGYNEQFF. CDR3 nucleotide sequence: TGCGCCAGCAGGACTAGCGGGTACAATGAGCAGTTCTTC.